This T cell receptor (beta chain) is drawn from a study of blood T cell repertoires in COVID-19. Across the whole study: COVID-19 samples from acute and convalescent phases originated in the United States, Italy and Spain. PBMCs, B-cell-depleted T cells, or T cells were the source of the cDNA or gDNA that made up the material.

Original processing notes: Scientists estimated how many nucleated cells there were by amplifying reference gene primers. Sequencing used immunoSEQ multiplex PCR; TCRdb keeps in-frame clones, though not all of them. V and J calls and clone size are given by that table; D and trimming were obtained from the DNA. The repertoire includes about 160,000 clones, approximately 86% of them detected once, and approximately 6.8% sits in the top ten. Seattle participants joined during active infection and were tracked over time. Looked up from germline, CDR1 is SGHAT and CDR2 is FQDESV (reference sequence). The CDR3 runs 13 residues. The trim removed 5 bases at V and 4 bases at J, leaving 3 bases unmatched.

The chain joins TRBV11-1 to TRBJ2-3, with TRBD1 matching over 7 bases. The receptor's source is a woman aged 40 to 49 with COVID-19, enrolled during active disease. Source material: peripheral blood. The CDR3 sequence is CASSQGVSDTQYF. As DNA, the CDR3 is TGTGCCAGCAGCCAGGGGGTTTCAGATACGCAGTATTTT.